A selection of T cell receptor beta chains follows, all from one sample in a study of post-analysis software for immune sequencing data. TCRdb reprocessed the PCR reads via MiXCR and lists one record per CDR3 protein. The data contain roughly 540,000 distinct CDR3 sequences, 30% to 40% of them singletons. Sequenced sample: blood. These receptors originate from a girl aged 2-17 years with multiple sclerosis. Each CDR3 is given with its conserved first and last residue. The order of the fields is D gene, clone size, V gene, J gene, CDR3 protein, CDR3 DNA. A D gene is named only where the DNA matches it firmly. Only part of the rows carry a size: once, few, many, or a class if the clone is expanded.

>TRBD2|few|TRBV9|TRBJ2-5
CASSVGRGGEETQYF
TGTGCCAGCAGCGTAGGGCGGGGGGGAGAGGAGACCCAGTACTTC
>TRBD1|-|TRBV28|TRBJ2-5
CASSSTRQGRETQYF
TGTGCCAGCAGTTCGACTCGACAGGGCCGAGAGACCCAGTACTTC
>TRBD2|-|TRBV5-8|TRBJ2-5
CASSLARGGLGTQYF
TGTGCCAGCAGCTTGGCGCGGGGGGGCCTGGGGACCCAGTACTTC
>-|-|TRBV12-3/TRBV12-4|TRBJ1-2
CASSLADGASGGYTF
TGTGCCAGCAGTTTAGCTGACGGGGCCTCGGGTGGCTACACCTTC
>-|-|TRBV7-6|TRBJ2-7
CASSLGLGTPRSYEQYF
TGTGCCAGCAGCTTAGGCCTCGGGACCCCGCGTTCCTACGAGCAGTACTTC
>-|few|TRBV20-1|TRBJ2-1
CSAGRHNEQFF
TGCAGTGCTGGGCGGCACAATGAGCAGTTCTTC
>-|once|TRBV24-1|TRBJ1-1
CATARGRGSTEAFF
TGTGCCACCGCGCGCGGCAGGGGAAGCACTGAAGCTTTCTTT
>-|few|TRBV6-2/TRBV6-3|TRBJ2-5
CASGLDRIQETQYF
TGTGCCAGCGGACTTGACAGAATCCAAGAGACCCAGTACTTC
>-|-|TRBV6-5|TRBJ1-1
CASSYRGTNTEAFF
TGTGCCAGCAGTTACCGCGGGACGAACACTGAAGCTTTCTTT
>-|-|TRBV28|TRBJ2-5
CASIRGGTQETQYF
TGTGCCAGCATTAGGGGGGGGACCCAAGAGACCCAGTACTTC
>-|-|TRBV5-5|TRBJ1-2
CASSLGQIPTNYGYTF
TGTGCCAGCAGCTTGGGCCAGATCCCGACAAACTATGGCTACACCTTC
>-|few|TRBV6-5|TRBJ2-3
CASSARERAQYF
TGTGCCAGCAGTGCTCGAGAACGGGCGCAGTATTTT
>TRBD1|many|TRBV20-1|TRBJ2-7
CSAQDRGPYEQYF
TGCAGTGCCCAGGACAGGGGGCCCTACGAGCAGTACTTC
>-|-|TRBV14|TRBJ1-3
CASSQDWASAGNTIYF
TGTGCCAGCAGCCAAGATTGGGCGTCGGCTGGAAACACCATATATTTT